Listed below are T cell receptor beta chains from one sample, sequenced in a study of blood T cell repertoires in COVID-19. Some clones are missing from TCRdb's copy, which holds only in-frame ones; the method was immunoSEQ multiplex PCR. The sample lists about 150,000 clones; more than 75% were seen once. The sequenced material came from peripheral blood. All receptors come from an older woman with COVID-19, enrolled during active disease. Each CDR3 is given with its conserved first and last residue. Not every row has a clone size; where given, it reads once, few, many or a size class.

j_call v_call clone_size cdr3_aa
TRBJ2-7 TRBV13 . CASSLYRQGVTYEQYF
TRBJ1-1 TRBV6-5 . CASSYTTSRSEAFF
TRBJ1-4 TRBV19 . CASSIEGTGMKKLFF
TRBJ1-2 TRBV5-4 . CASSAGQEVYGYTF
TRBJ2-5 TRBV7-7 . CASSPNLAGVGETQYF
TRBJ2-1 TRBV2 . CASSMIAGPSYNEQFF
TRBJ2-1 TRBV10-1 . CASSDPSGRSNEQFF
TRBJ1-2 TRBV3-1/TRBV3-2 . CASSPAHYRGGTF
TRBJ1-2 TRBV5-6 . CASSPGLGNYGYTF
TRBJ2-2 TRBV24-1 . CATSDLWPNTGELFF
TRBJ1-5 TRBV5-1 . CASSRQGPNIHANQPQHF
TRBJ1-2 TRBV5-4 few CASSLGTGTNYGYTF
TRBJ1-1 TRBV19 . CASSPRGFRTEAFF
TRBJ1-2 TRBV25-1 . CASSDFGQDFYGYTF
TRBJ2-2 TRBV27 . CASSLRTGELFF
TRBJ1-1 TRBV9 few CASSARGNRNTEAFF
TRBJ1-2 TRBV5-4 . CASSYWTVYTF
TRBJ1-3 TRBV19 . CASSIVGQSGGNTIYF
TRBJ1-5 TRBV2 . CASSDPPGNQPQHF
TRBJ1-1 TRBV19 . CASSNPPGQGNTEAFF
TRBJ1-1 TRBV7-9 once CASTLQGTEAFF
TRBJ2-3 TRBV4-1 . CASSQETGLNTDTQYF
TRBJ2-1 TRBV27 many CASSLGVNEQFF
TRBJ1-1 TRBV2 . CASSETRTVKAFF
TRBJ1-2 TRBV6-6 . CASLPGGDHPFLGYTF
TRBJ1-2 TRBV5-1 . CASSLGGQGVYGYTF
TRBJ1-1 TRBV9 . CASSVAGWGQGEAFF
TRBJ1-4 TRBV7-2 . CASSLAPGQRNEKLFF
TRBJ1-2 TRBV4-1 . CASSQDPVQEFPRNGYTF
TRBJ2-1 TRBV3-1/TRBV3-2 . CASSRLPGDYNEQFF
TRBJ2-2 TRBV5-1 . CASSLEGGTSGLRNTGELFF
TRBJ1-5 TRBV24-1 . CATSDLVTGERHSNQPQHF
TRBJ2-3 TRBV7-3 . CASSFLAGDVDTQYF
TRBJ2-5 TRBV19 . CASSKRDRGFLETQYF
TRBJ1-6 TRBV12-5 . CASGFIQGNSPLHF
TRBJ2-5 TRBV7-9 . CASSPGQGNGRNQYF
TRBJ1-1 TRBV5-1 . CASSDGQGFTEAFF
TRBJ1-1 TRBV19 . CASSIGDTRRAFF
TRBJ2-6 TRBV19 . CASSTGISRANVLTF
TRBJ2-3 TRBV3-1/TRBV3-2 . CASSQVLRGTTDTQYF
TRBJ2-2 TRBV29-1 . CSVAATNTGELFF
TRBJ1-6 TRBV11-2 . CASSTLGALHF
TRBJ2-7 TRBV27 few CASSFLQGAREQYF
TRBJ2-1 TRBV18 . CASSPTAGDNEQFF
TRBJ1-1 TRBV18 . CASSSDSYTEAFF
TRBJ2-2 TRBV6-6 . CASSSFGGSAGELFF
TRBJ2-5 TRBV6-1 . CASSEAVVAGGETQYF
TRBJ1-6 TRBV5-6 once CASSLRGGADNSPLHF
TRBJ2-3 TRBV5-1 . CASSLGGTDTQYF
TRBJ1-6 TRBV14 . CASSQGRSLYNSPLHF
TRBJ1-5 TRBV24-1 . CATSLGTGGADQPQHF
TRBJ1-1 TRBV6-5 . CASRDRGQVNTEAFF
TRBJ1-2 TRBV5-1 once CASSLAGRSLDSNYGYTF
TRBJ1-1 TRBV3-1/TRBV3-2 once CASSQVPLQGSTEAFF
TRBJ2-3 TRBV6-1 . CASSERTGGWADTQYF
TRBJ2-7 TRBV7-2 . CASSLAGPTYEQYF
TRBJ1-5 TRBV20-1 once CSACNQPQHF
TRBJ2-1 TRBV6-5 . CASRLGQFNEQFF
TRBJ1-1 TRBV5-1 few CASSGVPGQGGWGTEAFF
TRBJ2-7 TRBV9 many CASSGRDRGAKYEQYF